The 28 T cell receptor beta chains reported below all come from one sample, sequenced in a study of cytomegalovirus exposure and HLA in healthy donors. In the PCR, 60 Vbeta and 13 Jbeta primers were used. Sequencing used immunoSEQ multiplex PCR; TCRdb keeps in-frame clones, though not all of them. The sample holds about 190,000 clones, 82% seen once. Sequencing input: PBMCs. Source of these receptors: a woman aged 18-29 years in good health and CMV-seronegative.

V usage is TRBV27 and J usage is TRBJ2-5, with no clear D. The DNA matches TRBJ2-7 better at its end, which makes the J call doubtful. Germline lookup yields CDR1 MNHEY and CDR2 SMNVEV (reference sequence). The CDR3 has 11 residues. In DNA form, the CDR3 reads TGTGCCAGCAGTTCAACCTACGAGCAGTACTTC. Its translation: CASSSTYEQYF.

The genes are TRBV27 and TRBJ2-1; 7 bases match TRBD2. V shed 4 bases and J 10 bases; nucleotides not matched to a gene: 13. Germline V lookup: CDR1 MNHEY, CDR2 SMNVEV (reference sequence). The CDR3 is made up of 15 amino acids. The chain's CDR3 is CASSSGGSPLGEQFF. The DNA of the CDR3 is TGTGCCAGCAGTTCAGGCGGGAGCCCTCTCGGGGAGCAGTTCTTC.

The genes are TRBV27 and TRBJ1-4; D unclear. Per the germline V gene, CDR1 is MNHEY and CDR2 is SMNVEV (reference sequence). This CDR3 is 12 amino acids long. V shed 5 bases and J shed 8 bases, with 9 bases lying between them. The CDR3 region has the DNA TGTGCCAGCAGTACGTCAGGAGAAAAACTGTTTTTT. Translated, it gives CASSTSGEKLFF.

This chain connects TRBV12-5 to TRBJ1-5; D not certain. The V end lost 6 bases, the J end lost 0 bases, and 9 bases lay between the germline ends. CDR1 is LGHNT, CDR2 FRNRAP, per germline. The CDR3 is made up of 14 amino acids. The CDR3 coding sequence is TGTGCTAGTGGCGGGAGTTTTAGCAATCAGCCCCAGCATTTT. Its translation is CASGGSFSNQPQHF.

This chain joins TRBV5-4 and TRBJ2-7; D is perhaps TRBD1 (5 bases). V lost 0 bases, J lost 5 bases, and 12 bases lay in between. The CDR3 runs to 14 residues. CDR1 SGHNT and CDR2 YYREEE come from the germline V gene (reference sequence). CDR3 coding DNA: TGTGCCAGCAGCTTGGGACAGAAACTCGACGAGCAGTACTTC. Protein: CASSLGQKLDEQYF.

The chain couples TRBV27 to TRBJ2-3, with TRBD2 matching 11 bases. Trimming took 1 base from V and 4 from J; bases not matched to a gene: 7. CDR1 and CDR2 from the germline V gene are MNHEY and SMNVEV (reference sequence). CDR3 size: 17 residues. This CDR3 reads CASSLFTSGSFADTQYF. The DNA for the CDR3 is TGTGCCAGCAGTTTATTCACTAGCGGGAGTTTCGCAGATACGCAGTATTTT.

The chain is built from TRBV10-3 and TRBJ2-5; no firm D call. V lost 0 bases and J lost 0, with 5 bases in between. There are 14 residues in the CDR3. Germline V gives CDR1 ENHRY, CDR2 SYGVKD. In DNA, the CDR3 is TGTGCCATCAGTGAGTCAGACAACCAAGAGACCCAGTACTTC. This encodes CAISESDNQETQYF.

The chain has TRBV9 and TRBJ2-7; the match to TRBD2 covers 12 bases. The trim removed 3 bases at V and 3 bases at J, leaving 4 bases unmatched. The V gene's germline CDR1 is SGDLS and CDR2 YYNGEE. This CDR3 is built from 15 residues. The CDR3 DNA reads TGTGCCAGCAGCGAGGGGACTAGCGGGTTCTACGAGCAGTACTTC. It specifies CASSEGTSGFYEQYF.

V and J are TRBV7-2 and TRBJ2-3; TRBD1 matches 7 bases. The CDR3 runs to 15 residues. The J segment lost 3 bases and the V segment lost 5 bases, leaving 8 bases of the junction unmatched. CDR1 and CDR2 from the germline V gene are SGHTA and FQGNSA. CDR3 DNA: TGTGCCAGCAGCCCGCAGGGGGTATCGACAGATACGCAGTATTTT. This codes for CASSPQGVSTDTQYF.

The genes are TRBV6-5 and TRBJ1-5; D unresolved. Germline V gene data show CDR1 as MNHEY and CDR2 as SVGAGI. The length of the CDR3 is 13 residues. Trimming left V 4 bases short and J 0 bases short, with 4 bases between. Here the CDR3 reads CASSSGSNQPQHF. The CDR3, as DNA: TGTGCCAGCAGTTCGGGTAGCAATCAGCCCCAGCATTTT.

For this clone: Distinct nucleotide sequences in the sample also encode this CDR3. This chain uses TRBV5-1 with TRBJ2-3, with D possibly matching TRBD1 (5 bases). Trimming took 4 bases from V and 1 from J, leaving 7 bases between them. This CDR3 region has 13 residues. CDR1 and CDR2 from the germline V gene are SGHRS and YFSETQ. Here the CDR3 reads CASSGQGTDTQYF. For the CDR3, the DNA is TGCGCCAGCAGCGGACAAGGCACAGATACGCAGTATTTT.

This clone was picked up a small number of times. V and J are TRBV6-4 and TRBJ2-2; a weak D match, TRBD1 (5 bases). This CDR3 contains 14 residues. Per the germline V gene, CDR1 is MRHNA and CDR2 is SNTAGT. Between the trimmed V and J ends, which lost 3 bases and 3 bases, there was a span of 8 bases. The CDR3 DNA reads as TGTGCCAGCAGTGAGCAAGGGGACACCGGGGAGCTGTTTTTT. It specifies CASSEQGDTGELFF.

This clone appeared a few times. J is TRBJ2-2 and V is TRBV6-6; 8 bases match TRBD1. V was clipped by 6 bases and J by 3 bases; unmatched bases: 6. CDR3 length: 15 amino acids. Germline V gives CDR1 MNHNY, CDR2 SVGAGI (reference sequence). The DNA of the CDR3 is TGTGCCAGCAGCCCGACAGGGGCGGACACCGGGGAGCTGTTTTTT. It yields the protein CASSPTGADTGELFF.

The rearrangement joins TRBV7-2 to TRBJ2-5; 8 positions agree with TRBD2. The CDR3 runs to 14 residues. J gave up 5 bases and V 4 bases, and 6 bases lay outside the gene matches. Germline V gene sequence: CDR1 SGHTA, CDR2 FQGNSA. CDR3 residues: CASSSRTSSETQYF. In nucleotides, the CDR3 is TGTGCCAGCAGCTCGAGGACTAGCTCGGAGACCCAGTACTTC.

The chain carries TRBV27 and TRBJ2-7; D is undetermined. This CDR3 has 13 amino acids. Germline loops: CDR1 MNHEY, CDR2 SMNVEV (reference sequence). Trimming pared 3 bases from V and 4 bases from J, leaving 10 bases between. CDR3 in DNA: TGTGCCAGCAGTTTCATCCCCTATTACGAGCAGTACTTC. Translating it yields CASSFIPYYEQYF.

The rearrangement uses TRBV7-9 and TRBJ2-2, with TRBD2 matching over 7 bases. CDR1 and CDR2 (germline): SEHNR, FQNEAQ (reference sequence). This CDR3 has 16 residues. The ends lost 2 bases at V and 0 bases at J; junction bases unmatched: 3. The CDR3 DNA follows: TGTGCCAGCAGCTTACCTCTAGCGGCGAACACCGGGGAGCTGTTTTTT. Protein sequence: CASSLPLAANTGELFF. Full variable domain (outside the CDR3, taken from reference TRBV7-9 and TRBJ2-2): DTGVSQNPRHKITKRGQNVTFRCDPISEHNRLYWYRQTLGQGPEFLTYFQNEAQLEKSRLLSDRFSAERPKGSFSTLEIQRTEQGDSAMYLCASSLPLAANTGELFFGEGSRLTVL.

The table lists this clone with a count of one. The gene calls are TRBV11-3 and TRBJ2-3; no definite D call. Between the trimmed V and J ends, which lost 0 bases and 3 bases, there was a span of 7 bases. Germline CDR1 SGHNT, CDR2 YENEEA. The CDR3 runs to 14 residues. The CDR3 here is CASSLDQVTDTQYF. DNA for the CDR3: TGTGCCAGCAGCTTAGACCAGGTTACAGATACGCAGTATTTT. The whole variable domain, filled in from reference TRBV11-3 and TRBJ2-3, reads EAGVVQSPRYKIIEKKQPVAFWCNPISGHNTLYWYLQNLGQGPELLIRYENEEAVDDSQLPKDRFSAERLKGVDSTLKIQPAELGDSAVYLCASSLDQVTDTQYFGPGTRLTVL.

Of note for this clone: The sample holds other DNA sequences that translate to the same CDR3. V is TRBV27 and J is TRBJ1-1; 9 bases line up with TRBD1. This CDR3 has 14 residues. The germline V gene encodes CDR1 MNHEY and CDR2 SMNVEV (reference sequence). V was pared by 6 bases and J by 7 bases, with 9 bases of the junction left unmatched. CDR3 amino acids: CASSFGQGTNEAFF. The CDR3 nucleotides are TGTGCCAGCAGCTTCGGACAGGGGACCAATGAAGCTTTCTTT.

V is TRBV4-2 and J is TRBJ2-7, with 8 nucleotides matching TRBD2. V lost 0 bases to trimming and J lost 4 bases; unmatched junction nucleotides: 8. CDR1 is LGHNA, CDR2 YNFKEQ, per germline. The CDR3 covers 16 residues. This CDR3 is CASSQEDGGAGYEQYF. CDR3 nucleotides: TGTGCCAGCAGCCAAGAGGACGGGGGGGCCGGTTACGAGCAGTACTTC.

The gene calls are TRBV15 and TRBJ2-2, with D hard to call. Per germline, CDR1 LNHNV and CDR2 YYDKDF (reference sequence). V lost 0 bases and J 3 bases, leaving 14 bases between the germline ends. The CDR3 loop spans 17 amino acids. The CDR3 sequence: CATSRDPPGDYTGELFF. As DNA, the CDR3 is TGTGCCACCAGCAGAGATCCCCCTGGAGATTACACCGGGGAGCTGTTTTTT.

The chain employs TRBV7-3 and TRBJ1-3; D unclear. Germline V CDR1 and CDR2: SGHTA, FQGTGA. V was pared by 5 bases and J by 0 bases, with 11 bases between. The CDR3 is made up of 15 amino acids. The CDR3 DNA reads TGTGCCAGCAGCCAGTCCATATCCTCTGGAAACACCATATATTTT. The encoded protein is CASSQSISSGNTIYF. The full variable domain, with the rest looked up from reference TRBV7-3 and TRBJ1-3, is GAGVSQTPSNKVTEKGKYVELRCDPISGHTALYWYRQSLGQGPEFLIYFQGTGAADDSGLPNDRFFAVRPEGSVSTLKIQRTERGDSAVYLCASSQSISSGNTIYFGEGSWLTVV.

The rearrangement joins TRBV7-8 to TRBJ1-2; 7 bases are shared with TRBD1. CDR3 length equals 16 residues. V was pared by 4 bases and J by 4 bases, with 12 bases of the junction left unmatched. The germline CDR1 and CDR2 sequences are SGHVS and FQNEAQ. Here the CDR3 DNA reads TGTGCCAGCAGCTCGGGACAGACCCAATTATTCTATGGCTACACCTTC. Protein product: CASSSGQTQLFYGYTF.

The chain employs TRBV5-6 and TRBJ2-5, with 8 bases identical to TRBD2. With 1 base clipped from V and 3 bases from J, the junction kept 5 bases outside the gene matches. Germline V gene sequence: CDR1 SGHDT, CDR2 YYEEEE. This CDR3 has 15 residues. The chain's CDR3 is CASSLSLAVEETQYF. CDR3 coding DNA: TGTGCCAGCAGCTTGTCACTAGCGGTGGAAGAGACCCAGTACTTC.

This clone appeared a single time. V is TRBV23-1 and J is TRBJ1-5, with 9 bases identical to TRBD1. TRBV23-1 is assigned to the ORF class and has an uncertain function. Unmatched junction bases numbered 13, after V lost 0 bases and J lost 4 bases. The CDR3 is made up of 19 amino acids. CDR3 region: CASSQSRRTGATGNQPQHF. DNA of the CDR3: TGCGCCAGCAGTCAATCTAGGCGGACAGGGGCGACCGGGAATCAGCCCCAGCATTTT.

The chain carries TRBV7-9 and TRBJ2-6, with a weak D call TRBD1 (6 bases). This CDR3 is built from 14 residues. The V and J ends lost 5 bases and 1 base respectively, with 6 bases between them. CDR1 is SEHNR and CDR2 is FQNEAQ in the germline V gene (reference sequence). The CDR3 here is CASSDRSGANVLTF. Written as DNA, the CDR3 is TGTGCCAGCAGCGACAGGTCTGGGGCCAACGTCCTGACTTTC.

The chain links TRBV6-5 to TRBJ1-5, with D possibly being TRBD1 (6 bases). Germline-derived CDR1 and CDR2 are MNHEY and SVGAGI. CDR3 length: 15 amino acids. V lost 2 bases, J lost 1 base, and 9 bases lay in between. CDR3 sequence reads: CASSYGRGSNQPQHF. CDR3 nucleotides: TGTGCCAGCAGTTACGGCAGGGGAAGCAATCAGCCCCAGCATTTT.

This clone has more than one count but fewer than ten. The rearrangement uses TRBV5-6 and TRBJ2-4, with TRBD1 matching 9 bases. The CDR3 length is 15 residues. V shed 0 bases and J 6 bases; nucleotides not matched to a gene: 4. Germline CDR1 and CDR2: SGHDT and YYEEEE. CDR3 DNA: TGTGCCAGCAGCTTGGATTGGACAGGGGCAAACATTCAGTACTTC. Its protein product is CASSLDWTGANIQYF.

The chain carries TRBV7-8 and TRBJ1-4, with D hard to call. From germline, CDR1 is SGHVS and CDR2 FQNEAQ. This CDR3 is built from 15 residues. V lost 4 bases and J lost 8, with 17 bases in between. The CDR3 region is CASSSVSGPWEKLFF. Written as DNA, the CDR3 is TGTGCCAGCAGCTCAGTCAGCGGGCCGTGGGAAAAACTGTTTTTT.